The 21 T cell receptor beta chains presented below share a single source sample, sequenced in a study of blood T cell repertoires in COVID-19. The repertoire was sequenced with immunoSEQ multiplex PCR; TCRdb's copy has only in-frame clones and lacks some. The sample consists of 350,000 to 400,000 clones, roughly 89% of them appearing once. The sample comprised peripheral blood. Receptor source: a man aged 18 to 29 with active or convalescent COVID-19.

The V gene is TRBV25-1, the J gene TRBJ1-2; D is undetermined. Deletions cut 10 bases from V and 1 base from J, with 19 bases between. Germline loops: CDR1 MGHDK, CDR2 SYGVNS. The CDR3 has 15 residues. CDR3 nucleotides: TGTGCCACGGGAGGGAAAAACGGTAATAACTATGGCTACACCTTC. This gives the protein CATGGKNGNNYGYTF.

The chain is built from TRBV27 and TRBJ2-1, with 11 bases matching TRBD2. This CDR3 spans 16 amino acids. In germline, CDR1 is MNHEY, CDR2 SMNVEV (reference sequence). The V and J ends lost 5 bases and 2 bases, in that order; junction bases with no gene match: 5. DNA of the CDR3: TGTGCCAGCAGTCCCTATAGCGGGGGGGCCTACAATGAGCAGTTCTTC. Amino acid sequence: CASSPYSGGAYNEQFF.

This clone has only one observation. J is TRBJ1-2 and V is TRBV6-2 or TRBV6-3; D not certain. Germline V lookup: CDR1 MNHEY, CDR2 SVGEGT. Trimming shortened V by 2 bases and J by 2 bases, and 9 bases separated the two germline ends. The CDR3 covers 14 residues. The CDR3, as DNA: TGTGCCAGCAGTTACATGGGCAGAAACTATGGCTACACCTTC. Its translation: CASSYMGRNYGYTF.

V and J are TRBV19 and TRBJ2-1, with D uncertain. CDR1 LNHDA and CDR2 SQIVND come from the germline V gene (reference sequence). The CDR3 has 13 residues. V was clipped by 8 bases and J by 0 bases, with 8 bases between them. CDR3 region: CASGESSYNEQFF. Here the CDR3 DNA reads TGTGCCAGTGGTGAGAGCTCCTACAATGAGCAGTTCTTC.

The chain employs TRBV27 and TRBJ1-1; no reliable D call. The CDR3 consists of 12 residues. Germline CDR1 is MNHEY and CDR2 is SMNVEV (reference sequence). V lost 4 bases to trimming and J lost 4 bases, with 7 bases between them. The CDR3 is CASSSGITEAFF. CDR3 sequence (DNA): TGTGCCAGCAGTTCGGGGATCACTGAAGCTTTCTTT.

The chain joins TRBV9 to TRBJ2-1; 8 nucleotides agree with TRBD2. Losses at the gene ends were 2 bases for V and 4 bases for J; bases not matched to a gene: 5. The germline gives CDR1 SGDLS, CDR2 YYNGEE. The CDR3 is 15 residues long. The CDR3: CASSVSAGAYNEQFF. Written as DNA, the CDR3 is TGTGCCAGCAGCGTTTCAGCGGGAGCGTACAATGAGCAGTTCTTC.

V is TRBV11-2 and J is TRBJ2-7; D remains unclear. V gave up 4 bases and J gave up 0 bases, with 10 bases separating them. This CDR3 region has 14 residues. Germline V gene data show CDR1 as SGHAT and CDR2 as FQNNGV. CDR3 DNA: TGTGCCAGCAGCTCCCAGGCGTCCTCCTACGAGCAGTACTTC. It translates to CASSSQASSYEQYF.

Notes on this clone: The identical CDR3 is also encoded by other nucleotide sequences in the sample. The chain recombines TRBV18 with TRBJ2-7; possibly TRBD1 for D (5 bases). In germline, CDR1 is KGHSH, CDR2 LQKENI. Trimming stripped 3 bases from V and 0 bases from J, with 6 bases between. CDR3 length: 13 residues. The CDR3 sequence is CASSPQGSYEQYF. CDR3 nucleotide sequence: TGTGCCAGCTCACCCCAGGGCTCCTACGAGCAGTACTTC.

In its sample, this clone was seen once. This chain links TRBV13 with TRBJ2-7; TRBD2 matches at 14 bases. V gave up 4 bases and J gave up 2 bases; unmatched junction bases: 19. Germline-derived CDR1 and CDR2 are PRHDT and FYEKMQ (reference sequence). The CDR3 consists of 21 residues. The CDR3 protein is CASSSTTGTSGSVGVPYEQYF. For the CDR3, the DNA is TGTGCCAGCAGCTCCACGACGGGGACTAGCGGGAGTGTGGGGGTCCCCTACGAGCAGTACTTC.

The V gene is TRBV6-5, the J gene TRBJ1-5; possible D gene TRBD1, 6 bases. Per germline, CDR1 MNHEY and CDR2 SVGAGI. The CDR3 covers 14 residues. V lost 5 bases and J 9 bases, leaving 17 bases between the germline ends. For the CDR3, the DNA is TGTGCCAGCAGTCAAAACCTAGGGGGTATGCCCCAGCATTTT. It yields the protein CASSQNLGGMPQHF.

The J gene is TRBJ2-4, the V gene TRBV2, with D hard to call. The germline CDR1 and CDR2 sequences are SNHLY and FYNNEI. Trimming took 6 bases from V and 1 from J, leaving 13 bases between them. The CDR3 consists of 15 residues. CDR3 region: CASSDWSSAKNIQYF. CDR3 in DNA: TGTGCCAGCAGCGACTGGAGTAGTGCCAAAAACATTCAGTACTTC.

The rearrangement links TRBV15 to TRBJ1-1, with 8 bases aligning to TRBD1. CDR3 length: 13 amino acids. V shed 4 bases and J 10 bases; nucleotides not matched to a gene: 8. The germline gives CDR1 LNHNV, CDR2 YYDKDF (reference sequence). The CDR3 is CATSKTGGPTAFF. The CDR3 DNA follows: TGTGCCACCAGCAAAACAGGGGGGCCAACAGCTTTCTTT.

This rearrangement joins TRBV6-5 to TRBJ2-3, with 15 bases aligning to TRBD2. Germline-derived CDR1 and CDR2 are MNHEY and SVGAGI. There are 15 residues in the CDR3. Trimming removed 5 bases from V and 5 bases from J; junction bases left unmatched: 2. The CDR3 region has the DNA TGTGCCAGCAGTCGGGGACTAGCGGGAGGAGATACGCAGTATTTT. Translating it yields CASSRGLAGGDTQYF.

The chain carries TRBV20-1 and TRBJ2-5; 10 nucleotides match TRBD1. The CDR3 length is 17 residues. The trim removed 3 bases at V and 1 base at J, leaving 11 bases unmatched. From germline, CDR1 is DFQATT and CDR2 SNEGSKA (reference sequence). The CDR3 bases are TGCAGTGCTAGTGGGACAGGGGACCCGAGGCTCCAAGAGACCCAGTACTTC. This translates into CSASGTGDPRLQETQYF.

This rearrangement joins TRBV25-1 to TRBJ2-7; 9 positions match TRBD2. Germline V CDR1 and CDR2: MGHDK, SYGVNS. V gave up 2 bases and J gave up 3 bases; unmatched junction bases: 8. The CDR3 runs 16 residues. CDR3: CASSEQGLRGGYEQYF. CDR3 DNA sequence: TGTGCCAGCAGTGAACAGGGGCTGCGGGGGGGCTACGAGCAGTACTTC.

This clone occurred a few times. This chain connects TRBV5-6 to TRBJ1-2, with D maybe TRBD1 (5 bases). This CDR3 is 12 amino acids long. Trimming removed 4 bases at V and 5 bases at J, with 9 bases between. Germline-derived CDR1 and CDR2 are SGHDT and YYEEEE. CDR3 in amino acids: CASSARVYGYTF. The CDR3, as DNA: TGTGCCAGCAGCGCCAGGGTTTATGGCTACACCTTC.

This chain joins TRBV29-1 and TRBJ1-1; TRBD1 matches 8 bases. The CDR3 is 14 amino acids. Germline V lookup: CDR1 SQVTM, CDR2 ANQGSEA. After removal of 6 bases from V and 0 bases from J, the junction contained 6 bases not matched to a gene. The CDR3 coding sequence is TGCAGCGTGGGGACAGGATCCTTGAACACTGAAGCTTTCTTT. This codes for CSVGTGSLNTEAFF. Combining the CDR3 with reference TRBV29-1 and TRBJ1-1 gives the whole variable domain SAVISQKPSRDICQRGTSLTIQCQVDSQVTMMFWYRQQPGQSLTLIATANQGSEATYESGFVIDKFPISRPNLTFSTLTVSNMSPEDSSIYLCSVGTGSLNTEAFFGQGTRLTVV.

This clone was recorded a few times. This chain uses TRBV27 with TRBJ1-2, with D possibly being TRBD1 (5 bases). The CDR3 is made up of 13 amino acids. The ends were cut back, 0 bases at V and 8 bases at J, with 10 bases in the middle. Germline CDR1 and CDR2: MNHEY and SMNVEV (reference sequence). CDR3 nucleotides: TGTGCCAGCAGTTTATCGGGAGGACAAGGCTACACCTTC. This gives the protein CASSLSGGQGYTF.

The genes are TRBV18 and TRBJ1-1, with D possibly being TRBD1 (5 bases). The CDR3 covers 13 residues. The V and J ends lost 8 bases and 1 base respectively, with 11 bases between them. Germline CDR1 KGHSH, CDR2 LQKENI. The CDR3 DNA follows: TGTGCCAGCCAAACGACAGAGAACACTGAAGCTTTCTTT. Its translation: CASQTTENTEAFF.

The CDR3 DNA sequence: TGTGCCAGCAGCTTGGGGGGGATGGGACAGTCCTACGAGCAGTACTTC. Protein sequence: CASSLGGMGQSYEQYF. The chain is built from TRBV5-6 and TRBJ2-7, with 7 bases lining up with TRBD1. The CDR3 is 16 residues long. Germline V gene data show CDR1 as SGHDT and CDR2 as YYEEEE. The ends lost 0 bases at V and 1 base at J; junction bases unmatched: 7.

Remarks on this clone: Additional DNA sequences in this sample encode the identical CDR3. This chain uses TRBV7-3 with TRBJ2-3; no clear D gene. Trimming pared 0 bases from V and 1 base from J, leaving 2 bases between. The germline CDR1 and CDR2 sequences are SGHTA and FQGTGA. The CDR3 covers 13 residues. CDR3 DNA: TGTGCCAGCAGCTTAACCGGCACAGATACGCAGTATTTT. It specifies CASSLTGTDTQYF. The variable domain in full, with the rest retrieved from reference TRBV7-3 and TRBJ2-3, is GAGVSQTPSNKVTEKGKYVELRCDPISGHTALYWYRQSLGQGPEFLIYFQGTGAADDSGLPNDRFFAVRPEGSVSTLKIQRTERGDSAVYLCASSLTGTDTQYFGPGTRLTVL.